The clone carrying this TCR beta chain turned up a few times. This record comes from a study of blood T cell repertoires in COVID-19. CDR3 size: 13 residues. The V end lost 7 bases, the J end lost 5 bases, and 14 bases lay between the germline ends. Per germline, CDR1 LNHDA and CDR2 SQIVND (reference sequence). Authors' analysis steps: Counts of nucleated cells, estimated from reference gene primer amplification, were obtained. The data were produced by immunoSEQ multiplex PCR, yet TCRdb's version contains in-frame clones alone and is incomplete. V, J and clone size are taken as reported in that table, and D and trimming were inferred from the DNA itself. The sample yields 50,000 or so clones, 80% to 85% seen once.

This receptor was taken from a man aged 65 to 79 with acute or convalescent COVID-19. Sequenced material: peripheral blood. This sequence joins TRBV19 and TRBJ1-2, with a tentative D call TRBD1 (6 bases). The CDR3 reads CASTEDRSYGYTF. The CDR3 nucleotides read TGTGCCAGTACCGAAGACAGGTCATATGGCTACACCTTC.